The present TCR beta chain was sequenced within a study of glioma-infiltrating T cells after dendritic cell vaccination. The V end was cut by 5 bases, the J end by 3 bases, with 16 bases between. The CDR3 is 14 amino acids. Germline CDR1 and CDR2: SQVTM and ANQGSEA. Sequencing used immunoSEQ multiplex PCR; TCRdb keeps in-frame clones, though not all of them. The table records tens of thousands of clones, over 75% of them present only once. Sequenced material: blood, taken before dendritic cell vaccination. The genes are TRBV29-1 and TRBJ2-5, with D perhaps TRBD1 (6 bases). The sequence derives from a human donor with glioblastoma. The CDR3 DNA sequence: TGCAGCGTTCTGGGAGTCGGACAGAAAGAGACCCAGTACTTC. Amino acids: CSVLGVGQKETQYF. The complete variable domain, with remaining parts taken from reference TRBV29-1 and TRBJ2-5, reads SAVISQKPSRDICQRGTSLTIQCQVDSQVTMMFWYRQQPGQSLTLIATANQGSEATYESGFVIDKFPISRPNLTFSTLTVSNMSPEDSSIYLCSVLGVGQKETQYFGPGTRLLVL.